The T cell receptor beta chain described here comes from a study of blood T cells in healthy people across ages. Study observations and caveats: With age, beta diversity per million T cells declined roughly linearly, significantly by 40.

Through a sample-barcoded 5' primer and a J-beta primer mix, a second PCR was run for 7 to 11 cycles. TCRdb re-derived calls from the 5' RACE reads in MiXCR, one entry per CDR3 protein. The table has about 640,000 distinct CDR3 sequences, roughly 53% seen once; the top ten hold over 30%. This clonotype was counted a few times. Its antigen is unidentified. With 4 bases clipped from V and 2 bases from J, the junction kept 9 bases outside the gene matches. Germline V lookup: CDR1 SQVTM, CDR2 ANQGSEA. The CDR3 contains 16 residues. The material sequenced was blood. The TCR sequence derives from a man aged 55-75 years in good health. The chain links TRBV29-1 to TRBJ2-3; TRBD1 matches at 10 bases. CDR3 sequence reads: CSVGRQGASITDTQYF. The CDR3, as DNA: TGCAGCGTTGGCCGACAGGGGGCTTCGATCACAGATACGCAGTATTTT.